This record covers a single T cell receptor (beta chain). Trimming took 7 bases from V and 4 from J, leaving 14 bases between them. The length of the CDR3 is 15 residues. CDR1 is SNHLY, CDR2 FYNNEI, per germline. This sample is part of a study of T cell responses to AZD1222 COVID-19 vaccine. Repertoires were generated with immunoSEQ multiplex PCR, while TCRdb's copy carries only in-frame clones and drops some. This table has about 150,000 clones, 80% to 95% appearing once. The receptor's source is an adult in good health. The chain carries TRBV2 and TRBJ1-6; D uncertain. The source was peripheral blood, collected on day 0 of AZD1222 vaccination. The CDR3 nucleotides read TGTGCCAGCATTCAGTCGTCGGCGTATAATTCACCCCTCCACTTT. Translation: CASIQSSAYNSPLHF.